Shown below are 8 T cell receptor beta chains from a single sample sequenced in a study of CXCR3-negative and CXCR3-positive naive CD8 T cells. Study-level findings and limits: Naive cells positive for CXCR3 carried more hydrophobic TRB CDR3s than CXCR3-negative ones.

UMI-labeled 5' RACE yielded the TRB cDNA libraries. TCRdb reworked the 5' RACE reads into one entry per CDR3 protein, no DNA. The specimen's table records about 130,000 distinct CDR3 sequences. The antigens these receptors bind are not known. The sample taken for sequencing was naive CXCR3+ CD8+ T cells from blood. Subset: CD45RO-CCR7+CD27+CD95- naive CD8+ T cells expressing CXCR3 (TNR3+). The source of these receptors is a human donor in good health. Some clones in this sample may be carry-over from other donors' samples.

The chain recombines TRBV4-1 with TRBJ1-6; TCRdb calls TRBD1, which cannot be checked without DNA. The V gene's germline CDR1 is MGHRA and CDR2 YSYEKL. The CDR3 has 14 amino acids. This chain's CDR3 is CASSQDGADSPLHF.

This chain links TRBV28 with TRBJ2-2; without DNA, the TCRdb call of TRBD1 cannot be checked. The CDR3 contains 13 residues. Germline V gene data show CDR1 as MDHEN and CDR2 as SYDVKM. This CDR3 reads CASSLNRGRELFF.

The rearrangement links TRBV2 to TRBJ2-3; TCRdb indicates TRBD2, and absent DNA this call remains unverified. The CDR3 contains 16 residues. Germline CDR1 is SNHLY and CDR2 is FYNNEI. CDR3 protein: CASSETGLAVTDTQYF.

This sequence joins TRBV5-8 and TRBJ2-1; with no DNA, the TCRdb D assignment of TRBD1 cannot be verified. Germline CDR1 and CDR2: SGHTS and YDEGEE. The CDR3 is 14 amino acids. The CDR3 reads CASSVGQGYNEQFF.

The chain combines TRBV5-1 with TRBJ2-7; no DNA is available, so the TRBD1 call from TCRdb remains unchecked. The germline gives CDR1 SGHRS, CDR2 YFSETQ. The CDR3 runs to 15 residues. The CDR3 region is CASSLGLDTVYEQYF.

V gene TRBV7-9 combines with J gene TRBJ2-3. Germline V gene lookup returns CDR1 SEHNR and CDR2 FQNEAQ (reference sequence). The CDR3 sequence is 15 residues long. The CDR3 region is CASSFKRLGSDTQYF.

The rearrangement links TRBV7-3 to TRBJ2-1; TCRdb lists TRBD2, though no DNA is available to test this call. CDR3 length: 15 amino acids. Per germline, CDR1 SGHTA and CDR2 FQGTGA. CDR3 amino acids: CASSPTSGGAGEQFF.

This CDR3 reads CASSQDVQGLGSYEQYF. The chain has TRBV4-3 and TRBJ2-7; TCRdb proposes TRBD1, but this gene call is untestable without DNA. In germline, CDR1 is LGHNA, CDR2 YSLEER. The length of the CDR3 is 17 residues.